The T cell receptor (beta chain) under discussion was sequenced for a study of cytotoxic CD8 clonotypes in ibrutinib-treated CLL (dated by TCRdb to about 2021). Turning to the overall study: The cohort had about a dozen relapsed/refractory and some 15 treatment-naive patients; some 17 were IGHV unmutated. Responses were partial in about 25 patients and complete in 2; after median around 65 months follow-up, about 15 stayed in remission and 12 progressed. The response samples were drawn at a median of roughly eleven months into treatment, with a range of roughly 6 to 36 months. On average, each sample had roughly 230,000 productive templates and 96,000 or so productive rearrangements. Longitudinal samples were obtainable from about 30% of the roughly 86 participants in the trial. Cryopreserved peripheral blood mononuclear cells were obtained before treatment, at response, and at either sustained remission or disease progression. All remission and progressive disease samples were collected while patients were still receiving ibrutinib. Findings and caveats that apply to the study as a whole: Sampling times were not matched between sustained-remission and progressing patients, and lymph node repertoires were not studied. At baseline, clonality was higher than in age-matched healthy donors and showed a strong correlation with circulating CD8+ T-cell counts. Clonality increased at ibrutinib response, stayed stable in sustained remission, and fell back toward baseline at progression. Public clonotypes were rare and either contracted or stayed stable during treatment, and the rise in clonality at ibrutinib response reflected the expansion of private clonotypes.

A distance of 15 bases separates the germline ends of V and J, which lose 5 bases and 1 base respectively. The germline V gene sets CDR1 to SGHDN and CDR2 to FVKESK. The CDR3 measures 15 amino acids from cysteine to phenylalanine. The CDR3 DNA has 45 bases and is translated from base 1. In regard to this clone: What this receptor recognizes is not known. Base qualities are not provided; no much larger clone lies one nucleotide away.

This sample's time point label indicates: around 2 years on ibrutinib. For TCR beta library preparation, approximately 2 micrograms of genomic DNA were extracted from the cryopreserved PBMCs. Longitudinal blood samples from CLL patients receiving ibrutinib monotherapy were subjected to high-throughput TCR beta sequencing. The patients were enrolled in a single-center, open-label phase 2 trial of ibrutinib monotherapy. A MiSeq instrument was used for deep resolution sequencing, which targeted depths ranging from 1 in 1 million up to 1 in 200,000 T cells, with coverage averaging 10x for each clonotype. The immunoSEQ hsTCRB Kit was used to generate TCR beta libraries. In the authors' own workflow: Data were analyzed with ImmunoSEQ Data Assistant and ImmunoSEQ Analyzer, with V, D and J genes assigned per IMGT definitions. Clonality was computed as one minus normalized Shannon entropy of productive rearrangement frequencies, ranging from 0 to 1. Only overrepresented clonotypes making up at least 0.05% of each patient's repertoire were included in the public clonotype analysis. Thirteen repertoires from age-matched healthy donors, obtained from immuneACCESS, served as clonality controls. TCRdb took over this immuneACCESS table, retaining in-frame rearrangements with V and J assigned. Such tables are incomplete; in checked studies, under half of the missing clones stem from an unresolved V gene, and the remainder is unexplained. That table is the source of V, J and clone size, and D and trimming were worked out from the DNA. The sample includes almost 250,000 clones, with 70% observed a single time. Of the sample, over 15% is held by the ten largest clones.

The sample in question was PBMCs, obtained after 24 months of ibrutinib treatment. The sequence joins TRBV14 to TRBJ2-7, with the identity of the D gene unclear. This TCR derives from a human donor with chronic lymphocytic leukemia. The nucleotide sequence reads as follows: TGTGCCAGCAGCGAGCTGCATTGGCGATCCTACGAGCAGTACTTC. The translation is CASSELHWRSYEQYF.